This TCR beta chain is from a study of beta chain features in type 1 diabetes. At the level of the study: The number of sorted cells examined across all samples was some 99,000,000.

Purity exceeding 95% was reached by all sorted populations. The V gene's germline CDR1 is SEHNR and CDR2 FQNEAQ (reference sequence). V gave up 7 bases and J gave up 3 bases, with 18 bases separating them. This CDR3 spans 15 amino acids. Expressed TCRB transcripts were sequenced because the entire RNA isolate underwent reverse transcription. Samples of naive, central memory and regulatory T cells yielded a mean of around 3.7 million reads. The protocol was immunoSEQ multiplex PCR, while the TCRdb copy is restricted to in-frame clones and leaves out a portion. In the table there are about 59,000 clones, approximately 62% of which are singletons.

The sample consisted of Tregs from blood. The chain joins TRBV7-9 to TRBJ1-1; D is unresolved. The sequence came from a young woman in good health. The chain's CDR3 is CASTYYRDGDTEAFF. The CDR3 DNA reads TGTGCCAGCACCTACTACCGGGATGGGGACACTGAAGCTTTCTTT. Full variable domain (remainder filled in from reference TRBV7-9 and TRBJ1-1): DTGVSQNPRHKITKRGQNVTFRCDPISEHNRLYWYRQTLGQGPEFLTYFQNEAQLEKSRLLSDRFSAERPKGSFSTLEIQRTEQGDSAMYLCASTYYRDGDTEAFFGQGTRLTVV.